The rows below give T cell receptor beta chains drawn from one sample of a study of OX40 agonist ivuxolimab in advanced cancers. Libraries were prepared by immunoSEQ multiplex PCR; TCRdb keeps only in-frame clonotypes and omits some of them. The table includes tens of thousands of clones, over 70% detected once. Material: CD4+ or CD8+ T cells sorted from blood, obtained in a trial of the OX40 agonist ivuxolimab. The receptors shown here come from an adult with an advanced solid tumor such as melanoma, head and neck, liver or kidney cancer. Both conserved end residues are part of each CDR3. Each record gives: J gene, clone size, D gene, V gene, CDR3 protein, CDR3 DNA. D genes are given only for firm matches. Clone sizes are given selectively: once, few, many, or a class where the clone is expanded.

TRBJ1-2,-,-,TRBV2,CASSAFGPGAYGYTF,TGTGCCAGCAGTGCATTCGGACCCGGGGCCTATGGCTACACCTTC
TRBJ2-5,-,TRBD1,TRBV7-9,CASSSLLGQRYQETQYF,TGTGCCAGCAGCTCCCTTTTGGGACAGAGGTACCAAGAGACCCAGTACTTC
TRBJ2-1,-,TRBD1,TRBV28,CASSLPGGQSYNEQFF,TGTGCCAGCAGTCTTCCAGGGGGCCAGTCCTACAATGAGCAGTTCTTC
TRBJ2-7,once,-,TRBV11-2,CASSHPTGKQYF,TGTGCCAGCAGCCACCCGACAGGAAAGCAGTACTTC
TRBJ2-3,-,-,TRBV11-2,CASSLLQELDTQYF,TGTGCCAGCAGCCTCCTCCAAGAGCTAGATACGCAGTATTTT
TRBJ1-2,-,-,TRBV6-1,CASSDAGENYGYTF,TGTGCCAGCAGTGATGCCGGCGAAAACTATGGCTACACCTTC
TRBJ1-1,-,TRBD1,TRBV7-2,CASSRNRGSRAFF,TGTGCCAGCAGCCGTAACAGGGGTTCGAGAGCTTTCTTT
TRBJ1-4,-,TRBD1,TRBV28,CASSFVQGAGEKLFF,TGTGCCAGCAGTTTTGTACAGGGGGCTGGTGAAAAACTGTTTTTT
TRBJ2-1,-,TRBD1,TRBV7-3,CASSLGDRDNNEQFF,TGTGCCAGCAGCTTAGGGGACAGGGACAACAATGAGCAGTTCTTC
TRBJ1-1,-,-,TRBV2,CASKQGIEAFF,TGTGCCAGCAAACAGGGAATTGAAGCTTTCTTT
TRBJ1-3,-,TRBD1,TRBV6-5,CASSPGGSGNTIYF,TGTGCCAGCAGTCCAGGGGGCTCTGGAAACACCATATATTTT
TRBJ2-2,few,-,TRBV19,CASTGRTTGELFF,TGTGCCAGTACGGGGAGAACGACCGGGGAGCTGTTTTTT
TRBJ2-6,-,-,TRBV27,CASSLSTRSALSGANVLTF,TGTGCCAGCAGTTTATCCACCCGCTCCGCCCTCTCTGGGGCCAACGTCCTGACTTTC
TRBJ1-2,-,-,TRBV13,CASSSNYGYTF,TGTGCCAGCAGCTCGAACTATGGCTACACCTTC
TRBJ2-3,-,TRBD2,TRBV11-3,CASSLGLAGGTSTDTQYF,TGTGCCAGCAGCTTAGGCCTAGCGGGGGGGACCAGCACAGATACGCAGTATTTT
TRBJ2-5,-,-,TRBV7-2,CASSPRTIRETQYF,TGTGCCAGCAGCCCACGGACGATTAGGGAGACCCAGTACTTC
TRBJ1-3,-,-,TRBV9,CASSGPQLAGNTIYF,TGTGCCAGCAGCGGGCCCCAACTAGCTGGAAACACCATATATTTT
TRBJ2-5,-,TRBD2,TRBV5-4,CASSGAGGPQETQYF,TGTGCCAGCAGTGGAGCGGGGGGCCCCCAAGAGACCCAGTACTTC
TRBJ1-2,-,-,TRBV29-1,CSVLTNGTPDGYTF,TGCAGCGTCCTAACGAACGGGACCCCTGATGGCTACACCTTC
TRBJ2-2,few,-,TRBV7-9,CASFGVTVGELFF,TGTGCCAGCTTCGGGGTAACGGTCGGGGAGCTGTTTTTT
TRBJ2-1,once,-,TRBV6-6,CASSYSWGNDGNEQFF,TGTGCCAGCAGTTACTCGTGGGGGAATGATGGAAATGAGCAGTTCTTC
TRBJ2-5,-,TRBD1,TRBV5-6,CASSPGGQETQYF,TGTGCCAGCAGCCCAGGGGGCCAAGAGACCCAGTACTTC
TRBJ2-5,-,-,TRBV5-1,CASSRTEQETQYF,TGCGCCAGCAGCCGGACAGAGCAAGAGACCCAGTACTTC
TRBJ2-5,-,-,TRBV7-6,CASSLANVGRETQYF,TGTGCCAGCAGCTTAGCCAATGTGGGGCGAGAGACCCAGTACTTC
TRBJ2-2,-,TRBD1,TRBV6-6,CASSYSGGFGELFF,TGTGCCAGCAGTTATTCAGGGGGCTTCGGGGAGCTGTTTTTT
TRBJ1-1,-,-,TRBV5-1,CASSSRTEAFF,TGCGCCAGCAGCTCCAGGACTGAAGCTTTCTTT